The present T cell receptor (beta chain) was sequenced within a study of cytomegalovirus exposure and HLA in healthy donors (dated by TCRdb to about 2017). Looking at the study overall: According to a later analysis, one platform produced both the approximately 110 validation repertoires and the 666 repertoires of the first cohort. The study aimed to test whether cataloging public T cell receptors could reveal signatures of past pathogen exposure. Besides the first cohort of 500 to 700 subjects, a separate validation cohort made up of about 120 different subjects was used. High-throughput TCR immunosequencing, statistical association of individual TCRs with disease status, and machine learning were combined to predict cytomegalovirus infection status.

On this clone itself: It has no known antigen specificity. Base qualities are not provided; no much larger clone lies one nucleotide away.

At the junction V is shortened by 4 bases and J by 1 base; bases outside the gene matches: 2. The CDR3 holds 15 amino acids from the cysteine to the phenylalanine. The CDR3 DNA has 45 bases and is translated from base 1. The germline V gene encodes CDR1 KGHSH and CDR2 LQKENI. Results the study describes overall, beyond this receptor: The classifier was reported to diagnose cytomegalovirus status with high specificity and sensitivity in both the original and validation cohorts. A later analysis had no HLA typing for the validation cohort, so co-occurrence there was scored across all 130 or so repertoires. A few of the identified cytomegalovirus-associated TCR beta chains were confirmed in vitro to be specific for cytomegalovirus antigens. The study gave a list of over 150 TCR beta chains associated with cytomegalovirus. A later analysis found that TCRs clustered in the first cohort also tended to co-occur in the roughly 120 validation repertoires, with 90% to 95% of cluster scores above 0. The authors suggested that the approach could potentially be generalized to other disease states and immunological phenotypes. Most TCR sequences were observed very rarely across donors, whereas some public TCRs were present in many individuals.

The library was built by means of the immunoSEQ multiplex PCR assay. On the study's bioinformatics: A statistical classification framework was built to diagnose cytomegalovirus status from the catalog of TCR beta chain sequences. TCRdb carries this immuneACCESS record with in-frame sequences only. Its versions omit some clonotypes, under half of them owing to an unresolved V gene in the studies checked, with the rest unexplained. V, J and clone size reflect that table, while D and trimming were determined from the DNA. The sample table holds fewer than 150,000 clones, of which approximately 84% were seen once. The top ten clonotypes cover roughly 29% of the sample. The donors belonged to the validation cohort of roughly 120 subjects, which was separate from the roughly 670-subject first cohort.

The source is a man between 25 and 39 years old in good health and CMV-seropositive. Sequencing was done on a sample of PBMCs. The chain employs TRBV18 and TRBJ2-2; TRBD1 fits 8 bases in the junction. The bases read TGTGCCAGCTCACTAGGACAGGGGAACACCGGGGAGCTGTTTTTT. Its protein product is CASSLGQGNTGELFF.